This record looks at one T cell receptor beta chain sequence and its context. As yet, its antigen is unknown. These data originate in a study of blood T cells in healthy people across ages. General study results and limits: Conclusively comparing naive with antigen-experienced cells was impossible with unsorted PBMCs. Percentage of naive T cells showed a strong correlation with TCR beta diversity.

Aged roughly 6 to 95, donors were systemically healthy Caucasians from Russia. Trimming took 3 bases from V and 0 from J, leaving 9 bases between them. The V gene's germline CDR1 is DFQATT and CDR2 SNEGSKA (reference sequence). This CDR3 is 14 amino acids long. It was with a sample-barcoded 5' primer and a J-beta primer mix that a second PCR of roughly 7 to 12 cycles was run. Each cDNA was tagged by a template-switch adaptor containing 12 random nucleotides. TCRdb independently ran MiXCR on the 5' RACE reads; one entry per CDR3 protein. The table lists hundreds of thousands of distinct CDR3 sequences, 55% to 70% of them singletons.

Sequencing was carried out using blood. The chain is built from TRBV20-1 and TRBJ1-3; D ambiguous. The sequence derives from a man aged 25 to 40 in good health. The CDR3 loop reads CSASPDYSGNTIYF. In DNA, the CDR3 is TGCAGTGCTAGCCCTGACTACTCTGGAAACACCATATATTTT.